Below, one T cell receptor (beta chain) is given with its context. Measured with immunoSEQ multiplex PCR; TCRdb has only the in-frame clones, and not every one. This table has about 58,000 clones, 80% to 90% appearing once. The data originate from a study of control samples from healthy donors and cancer patients. Losses at the gene ends were 4 bases for V and 2 bases for J; bases not matched to a gene: 3. Germline V gene data show CDR1 as KGHSY and CDR2 as FQNENV. This CDR3 has 14 amino acids. The sequence was obtained from a woman aged 55-69 years with lung cancer. V and J are TRBV16 and TRBJ1-1, with 8 bases aligning to TRBD1. Sequencing input: PBMCs. This chain's CDR3 is CASSLDRGNTEAFF. Written as DNA, the CDR3 is TGTGCCAGCAGCCTTGACAGGGGAAACACTGAAGCTTTCTTT.